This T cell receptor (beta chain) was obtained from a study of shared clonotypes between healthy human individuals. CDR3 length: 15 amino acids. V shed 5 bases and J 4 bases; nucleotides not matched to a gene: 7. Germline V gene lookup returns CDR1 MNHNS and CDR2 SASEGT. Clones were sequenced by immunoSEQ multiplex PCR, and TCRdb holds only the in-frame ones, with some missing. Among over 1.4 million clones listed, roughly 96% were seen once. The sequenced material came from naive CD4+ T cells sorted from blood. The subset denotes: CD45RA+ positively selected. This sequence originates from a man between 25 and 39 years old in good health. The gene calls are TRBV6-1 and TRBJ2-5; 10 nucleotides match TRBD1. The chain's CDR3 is CASSITGTGVETQYF. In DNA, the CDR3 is TGTGCCAGCAGTATAACCGGGACAGGGGTAGAGACCCAGTACTTC.